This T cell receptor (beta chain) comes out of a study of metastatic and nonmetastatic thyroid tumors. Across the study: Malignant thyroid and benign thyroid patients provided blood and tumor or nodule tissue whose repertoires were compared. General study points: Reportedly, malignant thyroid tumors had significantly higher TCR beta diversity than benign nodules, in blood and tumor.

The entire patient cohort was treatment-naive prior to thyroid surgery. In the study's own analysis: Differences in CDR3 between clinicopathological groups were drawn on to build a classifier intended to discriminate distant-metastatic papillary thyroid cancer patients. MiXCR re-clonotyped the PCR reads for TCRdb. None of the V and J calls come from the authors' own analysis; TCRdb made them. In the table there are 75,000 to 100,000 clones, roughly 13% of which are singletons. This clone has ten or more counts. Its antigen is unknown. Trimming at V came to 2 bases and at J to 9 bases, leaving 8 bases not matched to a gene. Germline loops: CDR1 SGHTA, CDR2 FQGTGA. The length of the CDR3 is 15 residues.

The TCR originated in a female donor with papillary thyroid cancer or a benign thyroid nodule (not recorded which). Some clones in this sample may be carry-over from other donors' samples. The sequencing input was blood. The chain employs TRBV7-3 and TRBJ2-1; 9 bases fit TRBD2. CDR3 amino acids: CASSLLAGVGSEQFF. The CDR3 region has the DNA TGTGCCAGCAGCTTATTAGCGGGAGTGGGGAGTGAGCAGTTCTTC.